The next 5 T cell receptor beta chains were all read from a single sample in a study of low-dose radiotherapy and immunotherapy resistance in tumors. Time point noted: before trial treatment. TRAV and TRBV primers primed cDNA for both TCRalpha and TCRbeta. The TCRs were subjected to amplification over about 19 PCR cycles employing a constant-region primer in conjunction with a V-primer adapter. One entry per CDR3 protein results from TCRdb running MiXCR on the reads. The profile shows about 64,000 distinct CDR3 sequences, approximately 26% of them singletons. The input for sequencing was PBMCs, taken before treatment. These TCRs come from a male donor with rectosigmoid adenocarcinoma.

This chain links TRBV3-1 with TRBJ2-7, with 10 positions matching TRBD2. Losses at the gene ends were 1 base for V and 5 bases for J; bases not matched to a gene: 8. The germline V gene has CDR1 LGHDT and CDR2 YNNKEL (reference sequence). The CDR3 totals 16 residues. The CDR3 DNA reads as TGTGCCAGCAGCCAAGTGGCTAGCGGGAGAGCCCACGAGCAGTACTTC. It specifies CASSQVASGRAHEQYF.

There are a few counts of this clonotype. The rearrangement uses TRBV4-2 and TRBJ2-7; 14 nucleotides match TRBD2. The V gene's germline CDR1 is LGHNA and CDR2 YNFKEQ. The CDR3 extends over 16 amino acids. The V and J ends lost 0 bases and 2 bases, in that order; junction bases with no gene match: 0. The CDR3 region is CASSQETSGGAYEQYF. The CDR3 DNA reads as TGTGCCAGCAGCCAAGAGACTAGCGGGGGGGCCTACGAGCAGTACTTC.

A word on this clonotype: This sequence is one base from a far larger clone and is likely a read error. The chain has TRBV7-2 and TRBJ2-3, with D perhaps TRBD1 (5 bases). The J call may be wrong; the DNA end is better matched by TRBJ2-1. The CDR3 runs 12 residues. In germline, CDR1 is SGHTA, CDR2 FQGNSA. CDR3 in DNA: TGTGCCAGCAGAGGGGTGGGCAATGAGCAGTTCTTC. It yields the protein CASRGVGNEQFF.

In its sample, this clonotype is medium-sized. The V gene is TRBV6-2 or TRBV6-3, the J gene TRBJ2-1; 15 bases align to TRBD2. CDR1 and CDR2 (germline): MNHEY, SVGEGT. CDR3 size: 15 residues. Trimming cost V 5 bases and J 5 bases; bases outside gene matches: 1. The CDR3 sequence is CASSGLAGGHNEQFF. The CDR3 DNA reads TGTGCCAGCAGTGGACTAGCGGGGGGGCACAATGAGCAGTTCTTC.

The V gene is TRBV28, the J gene TRBJ1-6; TRBD1 aligns across 7 bases. With V trimmed by 6 bases and J by 7 bases, 9 bases remained unmatched. Per germline, CDR1 MDHEN and CDR2 SYDVKM. The CDR3 covers 15 residues. CDR3 coding DNA: TGTGCCAGCAGGCCCGGACAGGAGAGAAATTCACCCCTCCACTTT. This sequence encodes CASRPGQERNSPLHF.